Listed below are T cell receptor beta chains from one sample, sequenced in a study of blood T cell repertoires in COVID-19. The method was immunoSEQ multiplex PCR; TCRdb's version includes in-frame clones alone and lacks a portion of them. This table holds around 78,000 clones, 85% to 90% found once. Sequencing used peripheral blood. Every receptor here comes from a man between 65 and 85 years old with active or convalescent COVID-19. Both conserved end residues are part of each CDR3. The D gene is left open where the match is weak. Part of the rows lack a size; the others show once, few, many or a class for expanded clones.

D	V	size	J	DNA	CDR3
NA	TRBV15	NA	TRBJ1-4	TGTGCCACCAGCAGAATTTCAGGGCAAACTAATGAAAAACTGTTTTTT	CATSRISGQTNEKLFF
NA	TRBV28	NA	TRBJ2-1	TGTGCCAGCACCTTCCTAGGTTACGGTCGAAGCTCCTACAATGAGCAGTTCTTC	CASTFLGYGRSSYNEQFF
NA	TRBV19	NA	TRBJ1-1	TGTGCCAGTAGCGGAGGGAGGGGCACTGAAGCTTTCTTT	CASSGGRGTEAFF
NA	TRBV19	NA	TRBJ1-1	TGTGCCAGTAGTCTTGGGGGCAAGAACACTGAAGCTTTCTTT	CASSLGGKNTEAFF
NA	TRBV5-1	NA	TRBJ2-5	TGCGCCAGCAGCTTGGTTCGGGGGACCCAGTACTTC	CASSLVRGTQYF
NA	TRBV29-1	once	TRBJ2-5	TGCAGCGTTGCAGGGATCGGAGAGACCCAGTACTTC	CSVAGIGETQYF
NA	TRBV18	NA	TRBJ2-7	TGTGCCAGCTCACCTGAGACTTTTACGGCGGACGAGCAGTACTTC	CASSPETFTADEQYF
NA	TRBV27	NA	TRBJ1-2	TGTGCCAGCCCCATGTATGGCTACACCTTC	CASPMYGYTF
NA	TRBV11-3	NA	TRBJ2-7	TGTGCCAGCTCCCGGGACACGGGCTACGAGCAGTACTTC	CASSRDTGYEQYF
TRBD2	TRBV19	NA	TRBJ2-1	TGTGCCAGTACTGGCGGGAGTGCCTACAATGAGCAGTTCTTC	CASTGGSAYNEQFF
NA	TRBV6-5	NA	TRBJ1-2	TGTGCCAGCAGTTACTCAGCTCTCACTGGCTACACCTTC	CASSYSALTGYTF
NA	TRBV29-1	few	TRBJ1-2	TGCAGCACTGAGGGGGTAAATGGCTACACCTTC	CSTEGVNGYTF
NA	TRBV29-1	NA	TRBJ1-5	TGCAGCGTTGGAGGGATTGATCAGCCCCAGCATTTT	CSVGGIDQPQHF
NA	TRBV28	NA	TRBJ2-2	TGTGCCAGCAGTTTCTTGGAGGTTAACACCGGGGAGCTGTTTTTT	CASSFLEVNTGELFF
NA	TRBV5-1	once	TRBJ1-2	TGCGCCAGCAGCTTGGGGGAGCATGGCTACACCTTC	CASSLGEHGYTF
TRBD2	TRBV30	NA	TRBJ2-7	TGTGCCTGGAGTGTATGGGACGGCGGGAGAAATATCGAGCAGTACTTC	CAWSVWDGGRNIEQYF
NA	TRBV30	NA	TRBJ1-5	TGTGCCTGTGGGGGACGACAGGTCGGTCAGCCCCAGCATTTT	CACGGRQVGQPQHF
TRBD2	TRBV4-3	NA	TRBJ2-5	TGCGCCAGCAGCCAAGATCTGGGGGGAGGGCCGAAGACCCAGTACTTC	CASSQDLGGGPKTQYF
TRBD1	TRBV28	NA	TRBJ1-1	TGTGCCAGCAGCCCTGCCTCAGGGGGCGAGGTTAAAGCTTTCTTT	CASSPASGGEVKAFF
TRBD2	TRBV5-8	NA	TRBJ2-4	TGTGCCAGCAGCCAAGCCGAGGTACTAGCGGGAGGGCCGTTCAACATTCAGTACTTC	CASSQAEVLAGGPFNIQYF
NA	TRBV10-3	NA	TRBJ1-4	TGTGCCATCAGTGAGTCCGAGAATGAAAAACTGTTTTTT	CAISESENEKLFF
TRBD1	TRBV2	few	TRBJ2-1	TGTGCCAGCAGTAGGGACAGGCCGTTCTTC	CASSRDRPFF
TRBD2	TRBV25-1	NA	TRBJ2-4	TGTGCCAGCAGTTTGCGGGGAGGGGACATTCAGTACTTC	CASSLRGGDIQYF
NA	TRBV2	NA	TRBJ2-7	TGTGCCAGCAGCTACTACTACGAGCAGTACTTC	CASSYYYEQYF
NA	TRBV10-3	NA	TRBJ2-2	TGTGCCATCAGTGAGGTTAACAGGCGATCCGGGGAGCTGTTTTTT	CAISEVNRRSGELFF
NA	TRBV24-1	NA	TRBJ1-1	TGTGCCACCAGTGATTGGGCCGTGAACACTGAAGCTTTCTTT	CATSDWAVNTEAFF
TRBD2	TRBV19	NA	TRBJ2-7	TGTGCCAGTAGTCGAACCGGGACTAGCTCCTACGAGCAGTACTTC	CASSRTGTSSYEQYF
NA	TRBV6-5	NA	TRBJ2-1	TGTGCCAGCAGTTGGACTTACGCCTACAATGAGCAGTTCTTC	CASSWTYAYNEQFF
NA	TRBV19	NA	TRBJ1-3	TGTGCCAGTAGTACGGGGGACCGCTCTGGAAACACCATATATTTT	CASSTGDRSGNTIYF
TRBD1	TRBV9	NA	TRBJ1-5	TGTGCCAGCAGCGTAGAAGGGACAGGAGGTAGTCCCCAGCATTTT	CASSVEGTGGSPQHF